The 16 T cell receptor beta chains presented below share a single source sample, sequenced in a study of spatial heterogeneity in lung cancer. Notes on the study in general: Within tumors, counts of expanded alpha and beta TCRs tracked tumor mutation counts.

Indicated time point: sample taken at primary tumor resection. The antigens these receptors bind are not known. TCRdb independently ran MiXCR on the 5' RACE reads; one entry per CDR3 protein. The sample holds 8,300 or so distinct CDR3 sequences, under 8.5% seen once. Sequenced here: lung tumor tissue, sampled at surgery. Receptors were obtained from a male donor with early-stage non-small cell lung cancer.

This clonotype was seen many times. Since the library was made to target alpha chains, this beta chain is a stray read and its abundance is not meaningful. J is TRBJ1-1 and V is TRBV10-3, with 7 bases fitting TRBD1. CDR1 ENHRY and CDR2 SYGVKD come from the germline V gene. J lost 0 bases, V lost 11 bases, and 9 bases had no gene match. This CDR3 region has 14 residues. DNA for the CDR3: TGTGCCCTCCGGGACAGAAACATGAACACTGAAGCTTTCTTT. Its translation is CALRDRNMNTEAFF.

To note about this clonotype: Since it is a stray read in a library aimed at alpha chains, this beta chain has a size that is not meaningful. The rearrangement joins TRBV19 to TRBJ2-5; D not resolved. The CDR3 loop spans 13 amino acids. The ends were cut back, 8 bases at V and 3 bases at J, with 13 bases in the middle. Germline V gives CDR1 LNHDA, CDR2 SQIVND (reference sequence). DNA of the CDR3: TGTGCCAGTCAGCCGGAGTGGGAAGAGACCCAGTACTTC. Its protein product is CASQPEWEETQYF.

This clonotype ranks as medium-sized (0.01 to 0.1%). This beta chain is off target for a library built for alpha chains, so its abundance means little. CDR3: CASTATGGTDQPQHF. CDR3 bases: TGTGCCAGCACCGCGACAGGGGGTACGGATCAGCCCCAGCATTTT. The chain recombines TRBV12-3 or TRBV12-4 with TRBJ1-5; 9 positions match TRBD1. V lost 7 bases, J lost 5 bases, and 9 bases stayed unmatched. The CDR3 loop spans 15 amino acids.

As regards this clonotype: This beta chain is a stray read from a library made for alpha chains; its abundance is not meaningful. CDR3 sequence reads: CASRDGATGNTIYF. Written as DNA, the CDR3 is TGCGCCAGCAGGGACGGAGCTACTGGAAACACCATATATTTT. The chain is built from TRBV5-1 and TRBJ1-3; the D is unclear. The CDR3 extends over 14 amino acids. Looked up from germline, CDR1 is SGHRS and CDR2 is YFSETQ. Deletions cut 5 bases from V and 2 bases from J, with 11 bases between.

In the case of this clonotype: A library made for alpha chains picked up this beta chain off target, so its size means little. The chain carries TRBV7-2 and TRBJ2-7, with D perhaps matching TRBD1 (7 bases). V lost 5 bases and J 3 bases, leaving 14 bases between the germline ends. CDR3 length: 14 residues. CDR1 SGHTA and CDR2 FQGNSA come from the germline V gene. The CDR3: CASSPGGLVYEQYF. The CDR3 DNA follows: TGTGCCAGCAGCCCAGGGGGACTGGTCTACGAGCAGTACTTC.

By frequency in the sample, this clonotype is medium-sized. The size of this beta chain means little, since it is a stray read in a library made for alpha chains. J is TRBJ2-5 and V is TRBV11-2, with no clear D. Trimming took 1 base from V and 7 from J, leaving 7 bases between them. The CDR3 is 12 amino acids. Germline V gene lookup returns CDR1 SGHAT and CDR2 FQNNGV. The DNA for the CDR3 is TGTGCCAGCAGCTTAGTCATGGGGACCCAGTACTTC. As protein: CASSLVMGTQYF.

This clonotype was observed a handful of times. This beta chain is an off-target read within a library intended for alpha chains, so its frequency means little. CDR3 sequence: CASSQDTWGLAGSGELFF. CDR3 sequence (DNA): TGTGCCAGCAGCCAAGATACATGGGGACTAGCGGGATCCGGGGAGCTGTTTTTT. The V call is TRBV3-1, the J call TRBJ2-2, with 13 bases matching TRBD2. V lost 0 bases and J lost 6; bases outside the gene matches: 7. This CDR3 is 18 amino acids long. Germline CDR1 LGHDT, CDR2 YNNKEL (reference sequence).

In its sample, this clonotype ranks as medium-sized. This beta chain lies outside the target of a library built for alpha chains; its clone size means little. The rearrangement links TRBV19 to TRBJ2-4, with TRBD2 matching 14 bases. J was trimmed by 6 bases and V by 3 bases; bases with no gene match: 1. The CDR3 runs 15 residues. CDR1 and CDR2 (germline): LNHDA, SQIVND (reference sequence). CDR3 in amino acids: CASSIGTSGRNIQYF. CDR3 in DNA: TGTGCCAGTAGTATTGGGACTAGCGGGAGAAACATTCAGTACTTC.

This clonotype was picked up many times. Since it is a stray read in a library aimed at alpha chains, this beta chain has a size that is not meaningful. The CDR3 DNA follows: TGCAGTGCTAGAGATGGGACTAGCGGGAAGGGAACAGATACGCAGTATTTT. This translates into CSARDGTSGKGTDTQYF. The chain recombines TRBV20-1 with TRBJ2-3, with 13 bases fitting TRBD2. The germline gives CDR1 DFQATT, CDR2 SNEGSKA (reference sequence). The CDR3 spans 17 residues. The junction had 6 bases not matched to a gene; V was cut back by 0 bases and J by 3 bases.

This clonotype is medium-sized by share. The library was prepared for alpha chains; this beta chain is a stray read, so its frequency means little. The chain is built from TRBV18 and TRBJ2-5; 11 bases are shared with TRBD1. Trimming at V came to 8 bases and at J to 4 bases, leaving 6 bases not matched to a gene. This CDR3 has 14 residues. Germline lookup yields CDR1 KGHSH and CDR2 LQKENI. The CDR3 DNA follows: TGTGCCAGCACAGGACAGGGGGCAGCAGAGACCCAGTACTTC. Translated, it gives CASTGQGAAETQYF.

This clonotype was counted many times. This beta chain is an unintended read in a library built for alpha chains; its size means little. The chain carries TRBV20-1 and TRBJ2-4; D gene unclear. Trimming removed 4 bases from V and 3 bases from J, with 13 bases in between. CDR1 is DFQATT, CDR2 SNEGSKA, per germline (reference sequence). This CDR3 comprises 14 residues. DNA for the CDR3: TGCAGTGCTAAGGGCCCGTGGGACAAAAACATTCAGTACTTC. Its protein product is CSAKGPWDKNIQYF.

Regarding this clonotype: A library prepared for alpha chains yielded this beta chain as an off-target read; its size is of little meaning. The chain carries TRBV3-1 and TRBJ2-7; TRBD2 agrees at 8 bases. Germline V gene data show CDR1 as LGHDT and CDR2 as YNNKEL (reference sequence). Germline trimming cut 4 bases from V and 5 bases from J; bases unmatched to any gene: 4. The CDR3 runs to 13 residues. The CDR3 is CASSPGLAHEQYF. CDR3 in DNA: TGTGCCAGCAGCCCCGGACTAGCCCACGAGCAGTACTTC.

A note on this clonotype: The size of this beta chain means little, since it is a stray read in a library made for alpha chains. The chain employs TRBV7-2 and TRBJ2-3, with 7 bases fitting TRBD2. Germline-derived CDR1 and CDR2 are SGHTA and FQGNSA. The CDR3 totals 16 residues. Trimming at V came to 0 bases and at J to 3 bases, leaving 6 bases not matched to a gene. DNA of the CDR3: TGTGCCAGCAGCTTAGCAGCGGGATTAGTGACAGATACGCAGTATTTT. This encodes CASSLAAGLVTDTQYF.

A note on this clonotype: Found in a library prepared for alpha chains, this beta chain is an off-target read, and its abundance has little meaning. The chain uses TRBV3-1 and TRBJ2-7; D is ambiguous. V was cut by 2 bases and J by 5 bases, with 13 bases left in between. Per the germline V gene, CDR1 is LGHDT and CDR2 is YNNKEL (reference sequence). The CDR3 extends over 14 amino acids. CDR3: CASSQFNGPHEQYF. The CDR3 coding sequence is TGTGCCAGCAGCCAATTCAACGGTCCCCACGAGCAGTACTTC.

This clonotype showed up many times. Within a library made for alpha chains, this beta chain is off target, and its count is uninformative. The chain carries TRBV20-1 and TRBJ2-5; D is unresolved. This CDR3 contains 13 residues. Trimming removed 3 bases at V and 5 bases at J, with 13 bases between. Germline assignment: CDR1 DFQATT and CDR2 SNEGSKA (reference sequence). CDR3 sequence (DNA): TGCAGTGCTAGCGACTCTAGGCTTGAGACCCAGTACTTC. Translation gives CSASDSRLETQYF.

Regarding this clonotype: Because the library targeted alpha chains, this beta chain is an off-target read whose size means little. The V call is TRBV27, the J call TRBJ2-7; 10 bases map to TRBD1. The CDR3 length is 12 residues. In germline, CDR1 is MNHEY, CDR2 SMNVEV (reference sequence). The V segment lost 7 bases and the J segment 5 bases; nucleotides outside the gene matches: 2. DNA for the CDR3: TGTGCCAGCATCGGACAGGGGGACGAGCAGTACTTC. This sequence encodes CASIGQGDEQYF.